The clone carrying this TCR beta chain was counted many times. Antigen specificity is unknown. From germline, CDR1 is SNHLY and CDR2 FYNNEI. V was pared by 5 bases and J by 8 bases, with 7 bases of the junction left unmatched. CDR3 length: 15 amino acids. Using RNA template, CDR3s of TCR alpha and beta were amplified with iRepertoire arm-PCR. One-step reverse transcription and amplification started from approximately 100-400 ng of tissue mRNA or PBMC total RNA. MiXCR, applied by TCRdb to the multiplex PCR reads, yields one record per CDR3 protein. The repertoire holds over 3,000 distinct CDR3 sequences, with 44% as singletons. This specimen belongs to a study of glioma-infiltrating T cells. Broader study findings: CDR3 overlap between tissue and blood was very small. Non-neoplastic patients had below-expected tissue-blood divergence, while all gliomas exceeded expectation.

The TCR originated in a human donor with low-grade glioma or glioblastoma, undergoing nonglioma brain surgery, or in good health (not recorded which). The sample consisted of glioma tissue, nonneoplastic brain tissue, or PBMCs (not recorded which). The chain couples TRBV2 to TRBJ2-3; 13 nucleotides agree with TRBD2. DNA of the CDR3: TGTGCCAGCAGTCGGACTAGCGGGAGAGGTAGTACGCAGTATTTT. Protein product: CASSRTSGRGSTQYF.